The text below deals with one T cell receptor beta chain. The sample comes from a study of T cells in Graves' hyperthyroidism and ophthalmopathy. Amplification targeted TCR beta CDR3 regions from RNA transcripts. HTBI primers were used for first-round RT-PCR of the TCR CDR3. Via MiXCR, TCRdb re-called the multiplex PCR reads, giving one row per CDR3 protein. The table records approximately 530,000 distinct CDR3 sequences, less than 20% of them present only once. Germline V gene data show CDR1 as LGHDT and CDR2 as YNNKEL (reference sequence). Trimming took 5 bases from V and 0 from J, leaving 11 bases between them. The CDR3 consists of 15 residues.

J is TRBJ1-3 and V is TRBV3-1; D ambiguous. Sequencing was done on a sample of blood. The sequence was obtained from a man aged 35 to 55 with Graves' ophthalmopathy. CDR3 DNA sequence: TGTGCCAGCAGCGAAACCGTGAGCTCTGGAAACACCATATATTTT. It is translated as CASSETVSSGNTIYF.